The present TCR beta chain was sequenced within a study of Ad26.COV2.S vaccination and SARS-CoV-2 variants. Profiled with immunoSEQ multiplex PCR; TCRdb holds only in-frame clones, not every one. The sample comprises about 680,000 clones, 70% to 90% of which are singletons, and about 1.5% rests with the top ten. V lost 0 bases, J lost 2 bases, and 7 bases lay in between. The germline CDR1 and CDR2 sequences are LNHNV and YYDKDF (reference sequence). There are 15 residues in the CDR3. Noted treatment: roughly 20 received Ad26.COV2.S at low or high dose, single or two shots; 5 received placebo; per-sample allocation not given. Day 63 after the first injection of vaccine or placebo was the sampling time.

This sequence originates from a person aged 18-60 years who received the Ad26.COV2.S COVID-19 vaccine or a placebo. The chain recombines TRBV15 with TRBJ1-4; a possible D gene is TRBD1 (6 bases). The source material was peripheral blood, sampled in a trial of Ad26.COV2.S vaccine versus placebo. This CDR3 reads CATSRDDRTNEKLFF. The CDR3 region has the DNA TGTGCCACCAGCAGAGATGACAGGACTAATGAAAAACTGTTTTTT.